In this sample, the clone carrying this T cell receptor beta chain turned up many times. Its antigen is not identified. The data derive from a study of T cells in Graves' hyperthyroidism and ophthalmopathy. Study details: Peripheral blood was drawn at first diagnosis, prior to all treatment. Findings of the study overall: Ophthalmopathy, as predicted by the model, came a median approximately 6.5 months after the prediction.

Extraction of PBMCs used 8 to 10 ml of fresh peripheral blood. The CDR3 regions of TCR beta were amplified from RNA transcripts. First-round RT-PCR with HTBI primers amplified the TCR CDR3 region. Each CDR3 protein is one row after TCRdb ran MiXCR on the multiplex PCR reads. This table holds some 360,000 distinct CDR3 sequences, around 13% found once. CDR1 is SNHLY and CDR2 is FYNNEI in the germline V gene. The V end lost 3 bases, the J end lost 12 bases, and 12 bases lay between the germline ends. The CDR3 extends over 12 amino acids. The chain joins TRBV2 to TRBJ2-1, with D perhaps given as TRBD1 or TRBD2 (5 bases each). The sequenced sample was blood. This clonotype was sampled from a woman aged 55-69 years with Graves' hyperthyroidism. Written as DNA, the CDR3 is TGTGCCAGCAGTGAGGGGCGAGGGTGGCAGTTCTTC. Its translation: CASSEGRGWQFF. Supplemented by reference TRBV2 and TRBJ2-1, the full variable domain reads EPEVTQTPSHQVTQMGQEVILRCVPISNHLYFYWYRQILGQKVEFLVSFYNNEISEKSEIFDDQFSVERPDGSNFTLKIRSTKLEDSAMYFCASSEGRGWQFFGPGTRLTVL.